The table lists the clone carrying this T cell receptor beta chain with a few counts. V was shortened by 4 bases and J by 3 bases, with 12 bases between the two germline ends. Germline-derived CDR1 and CDR2 are SGHTA and FQGNSA. This CDR3 is built from 14 residues. This entry comes from a study of beta chain features in type 1 diabetes. Markers CD45RO/CCR7/CD25/CD127/CD95/CD27 served to sort CD4+ naive, central memory, regulatory and stem cell-like memory cells. Expressed TCRB transcripts were sequenced after all isolated RNA was converted to cDNA. The assay was immunoSEQ multiplex PCR, and TCRdb's table has in-frame clones only and misses some. Among over 120,000 clones, around a tenth were seen once, and the ten largest hold roughly 0.7%.

Sequencing used central memory CD4+ T cells from blood. This clonotype was obtained from a man aged 18 to 30 in good health. The chain is built from TRBV7-2 and TRBJ2-5, with D unresolved. CDR3: CASSSRLYKETQYF. In DNA form, the CDR3 reads TGTGCCAGCAGCTCTAGACTTTACAAAGAGACCCAGTACTTC.